The clone carrying this TCR beta chain appeared many times. Its matching antigen is unknown. The sample is drawn from a study of T cell repertoires in cytomegalovirus infection. Study background: Public TCR beta signatures provided an indication of both CMV infection and a matching HLA type.

TCRdb itself ran the reads through MiXCR, one entry per CDR3 protein. The sample shows hundreds of thousands of distinct CDR3 sequences, approximately 24% of them seen only once. Findings and limits, study-wide: Frequencies of public TCR beta families were cumulated, and this identified carriers of CMV plus the relevant HLA. Clonotype analysis showed dominance of the ex vivo response by HLA-C-restricted CMV-specific TCR beta clonotypes.

This TCR came from a human donor in good health (CMV status not recorded). Some clones in this sample may be carry-over from other donors' samples. The specimen sequenced was CD8+ T cells from PBMCs.

CDR3 in amino acids: CASSPAGSGGDGRTGELFF. CDR3 DNA: TGTGCCAGCAGTCCCGCGGGTAGCGGGGGCGACGGTCGCACCGGGGAGCTGTTTTTT. The rearrangement links TRBV28 to TRBJ2-2, with 9 bases fitting TRBD2. CDR3 length: 19 amino acids. CDR1 and CDR2 from the germline V gene are MDHEN and SYDVKM. V was clipped by 5 bases and J by 4 bases; unmatched bases: 17.